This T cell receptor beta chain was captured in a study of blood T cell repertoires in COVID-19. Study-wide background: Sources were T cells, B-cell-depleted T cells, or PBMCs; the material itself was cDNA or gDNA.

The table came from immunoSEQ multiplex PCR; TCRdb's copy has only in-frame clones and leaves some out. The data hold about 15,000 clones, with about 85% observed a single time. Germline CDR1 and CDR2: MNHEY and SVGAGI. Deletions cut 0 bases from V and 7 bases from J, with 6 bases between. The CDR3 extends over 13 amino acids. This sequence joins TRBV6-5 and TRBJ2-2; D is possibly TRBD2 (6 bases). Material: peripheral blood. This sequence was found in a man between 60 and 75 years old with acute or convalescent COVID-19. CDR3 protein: CASSYSRDGELFF. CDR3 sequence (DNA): TGTGCCAGCAGTTACTCGCGGGACGGGGAGCTGTTTTTT.